A single sample is the source of the 5 T cell receptor beta chains below, sequenced in a study of radiation and T cells in renal cell carcinoma. This sample's time point: blood 4 weeks post-SBRT, at nephrectomy. The treatment: 15 Gy SBRT to primary tumor, nephrectomy 4 weeks later. Produced via immunoSEQ multiplex PCR; TCRdb's table is partial and in-frame only. The sample yields over 90,000 clones, 80% to 90% seen once. The source was blood, collected from a patient whose treatment included radiotherapy and nephrectomy. These receptors originate from a man between 60 and 70 years old with renal cell carcinoma.

This chain uses TRBV11-2 with TRBJ2-1; tentatively, D is TRBD2 (5 bases). This CDR3 spans 16 amino acids. CDR1 is SGHAT and CDR2 is FQNNGV in the germline V gene. The V end was cut by 4 bases, the J end by 0 bases, with 13 bases between. The CDR3 nucleotides read TGTGCCAGCAGCTCCGAGGACTTGAGCTCCTACAATGAGCAGTTCTTC. This gives the protein CASSSEDLSSYNEQFF.

The CDR3 loop is CASSYRAAQETQYF. For the CDR3, the DNA is TGTGCCAGCAGTTACAGGGCAGCTCAAGAGACCCAGTACTTC. V gene TRBV6-6 combines with J gene TRBJ2-5; D gene unclear. Germline lookup yields CDR1 MNHNY and CDR2 SVGAGI (reference sequence). V shed 2 bases and J shed 2 bases, with 9 bases lying between them. The CDR3 totals 14 residues.

J is TRBJ1-5 and V is TRBV4-2; TRBD1 matches at 9 bases. This CDR3 has 17 residues. Germline V gives CDR1 LGHNA, CDR2 YNFKEQ. V gave up 3 bases and J gave up 6 bases; unmatched junction bases: 12. In DNA form, the CDR3 reads TGTGCCAGCAGCCAGTCAGGGACAGGGCCCCGCGGTCAGCCCCAGCATTTT. It specifies CASSQSGTGPRGQPQHF.

The chain joins TRBV9 to TRBJ2-7; 11 nucleotides agree with TRBD2. CDR3 length equals 14 residues. CDR1 and CDR2 (germline): SGDLS, YYNGEE. Trimming took 4 bases from V and 13 from J; bases not matched to a gene: 13. The CDR3: CASSPEGLAGGLYF. For the CDR3, the DNA is TGTGCCAGCAGCCCGGAAGGCCTAGCGGGAGGTTTATACTTC.

The chain uses TRBV7-8 and TRBJ2-5; the match to TRBD1 covers 8 bases. The V gene end was trimmed by 2 bases and the J gene end by 4 bases; junction bases not matched to a gene: 6. Germline CDR1 and CDR2: SGHVS and FQNEAQ. This CDR3 has 15 amino acids. This CDR3 is CASSLSDRVVETQYF. The CDR3 region has the DNA TGTGCCAGCAGCTTATCGGACAGGGTAGTAGAGACCCAGTACTTC.